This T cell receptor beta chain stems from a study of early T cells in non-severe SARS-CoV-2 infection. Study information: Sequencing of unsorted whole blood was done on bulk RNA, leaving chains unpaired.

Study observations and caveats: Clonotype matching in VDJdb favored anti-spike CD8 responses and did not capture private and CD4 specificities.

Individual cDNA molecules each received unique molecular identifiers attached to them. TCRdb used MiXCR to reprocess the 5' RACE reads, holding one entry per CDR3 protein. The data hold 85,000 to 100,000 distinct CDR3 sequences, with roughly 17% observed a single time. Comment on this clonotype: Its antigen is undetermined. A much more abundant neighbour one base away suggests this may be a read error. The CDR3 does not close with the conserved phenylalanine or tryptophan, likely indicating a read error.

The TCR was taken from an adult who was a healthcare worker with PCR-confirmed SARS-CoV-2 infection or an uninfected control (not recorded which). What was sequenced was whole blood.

The chain's CDR3 is CASSTEDRERAFY. CDR3 DNA sequence: TGTGCCAGCAGCACGGAGGACAGGGAGAGAGCTTTCTAT. The chain combines TRBV11-2 with TRBJ1-1, with 8 bases identical to TRBD1. This CDR3 region has 13 residues. V lost 5 bases, J lost 10 bases, and 9 bases stayed unmatched. The germline gives CDR1 SGHAT, CDR2 FQNNGV.